This T cell receptor (beta chain) derives from a study of shared clonotypes between healthy human individuals. Study details: Each donor's CD4 naive and CD4 memory cells filled three plates apiece, CD8 naive two, and CD8 memory one.

Germline V gene lookup returns CDR1 SGHAT and CDR2 FQNNGV. V was shortened by 2 bases and J by 1 base, with 11 bases between the two germline ends. The CDR3 is 16 amino acids. Study observations and caveats: Estimated clonotype richness was generally higher in naive than memory subsets.

A note on this clone: Its antigen remains unidentified.

Per the study methods: ImmunoSEQ output lacked quality scores and full-length reads, limiting matched filtering. Sequencing was performed with immunoSEQ multiplex PCR; in TCRdb, only in-frame clones are kept and a portion is missing. V, J and clone size were drawn from that table, and D and trimming were deduced from the DNA. Found here are 2 million to 2.5 million clones, around 95% of them singletons; the top ten hold 0.1% to 0.15%. The receptor was derived from a man aged 18 to 29 in good health. Sample: naive CD4+ T cells sorted from blood. Described subset: CD45RA+ positively selected. This chain links TRBV11-2 with TRBJ2-2; D not certain. CDR3 DNA sequence: TGTGCCAGCAGCTTAAGCCGAGTTAGGAACACCGGGGAGCTGTTTTTT. Encoded protein: CASSLSRVRNTGELFF.